The sequence of this T cell receptor beta chain was determined in a study of cytomegalovirus exposure and HLA in healthy donors. This clone was counted once. Trimming removed 4 bases at V and 6 bases at J, with 13 bases between. The CDR3 loop spans 15 amino acids. CDR1 and CDR2 (germline): SGHTA, FQGNSA. The PCR made use of 60 Vbeta and 13 Jbeta primers. Assay used: immunoSEQ multiplex PCR; TCRdb lists only in-frame clones, some missing. The profile shows about 120,000 clones, roughly 80% of them singletons. This TCR was sampled from a female donor in good health and CMV-seropositive. Specimen: PBMCs. The genes are TRBV7-2 and TRBJ1-6; D is unclear. The DNA of the CDR3 is TGTGCCAGCAGCTCAGTGGTCCGGGTTAATTCACCCCTCCACTTT. Its translation is CASSSVVRVNSPLHF.